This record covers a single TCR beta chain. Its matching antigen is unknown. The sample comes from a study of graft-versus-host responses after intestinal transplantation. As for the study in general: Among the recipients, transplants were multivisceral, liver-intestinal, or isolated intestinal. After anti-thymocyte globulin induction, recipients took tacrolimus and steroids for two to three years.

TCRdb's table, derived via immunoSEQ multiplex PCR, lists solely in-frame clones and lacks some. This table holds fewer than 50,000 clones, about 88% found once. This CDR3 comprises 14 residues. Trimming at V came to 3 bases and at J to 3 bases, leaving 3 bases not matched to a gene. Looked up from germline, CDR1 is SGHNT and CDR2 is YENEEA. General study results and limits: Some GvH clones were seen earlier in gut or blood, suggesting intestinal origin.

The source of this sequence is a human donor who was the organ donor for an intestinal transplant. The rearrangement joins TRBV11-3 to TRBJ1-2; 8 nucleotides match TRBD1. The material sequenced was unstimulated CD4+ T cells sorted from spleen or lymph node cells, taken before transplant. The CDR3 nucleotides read TGTGCCAGCAGCTTGGACAGGGCTGACTATGGCTACACCTTC. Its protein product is CASSLDRADYGYTF.